A selection of T cell receptor beta chains follows, all from one sample in a study of persistence of HIV-infected CD4 T cells. Data came from immunoSEQ multiplex PCR; TCRdb stores just in-frame clones and leaves some out. The sample holds some 40,000 clones, more than 85% seen once. Their antigens are not known. The material sequenced was CD4+ T cells sorted from PBMCs after approximately 19-hour stimulation, taken from a patient who received antiretroviral therapy. These receptors originate from an adult man with HIV who was CMV-seropositive. Each CDR3 is given with its conserved first and last residue. The D gene is left open where the match is weak. Where a row states a size, it is once, few, many or the class of an expanded clone; other rows omit it.

v_call	d_call	clone_size	j_call	cdr3_aa	cdr3_nt
TRBV5-1	TRBD1	-	TRBJ1-1	CASSWTGDLIAFF	TGCGCCAGCAGCTGGACAGGGGACCTTATTGCTTTCTTT
TRBV28	TRBD1	-	TRBJ2-3	CASSLYRGSTDTQYF	TGTGCCAGCAGTTTATACAGGGGTAGCACAGATACGCAGTATTTT
TRBV18	-	-	TRBJ1-5	CASSKTGFDQPQHF	TGTGCCAGCTCAAAAACAGGGTTCGATCAGCCCCAGCATTTT
TRBV2	-	-	TRBJ2-1	CASSEAAGAIREQFF	TGTGCCAGCAGTGAAGCCGCGGGGGCTATTCGTGAGCAGTTCTTC
TRBV6-5	TRBD2	-	TRBJ2-7	CASSYNWEGGYEQYF	TGTGCCAGCAGTTACAACTGGGAGGGTGGCTACGAGCAGTACTTC
TRBV11-1	TRBD1	-	TRBJ2-7	CASSPNPGQGSYEQYF	TGTGCCAGCAGCCCGAATCCGGGACAGGGGTCCTACGAGCAGTACTTC
TRBV18	-	-	TRBJ2-7	CASSQGPPPYEQYF	TGTGCCAGCTCCCAGGGCCCTCCCCCCTACGAGCAGTACTTC
TRBV9	TRBD2	-	TRBJ2-3	CASRVGGSPLGTDTQYF	TGTGCCAGCAGGGTGGGCGGGAGTCCCCTGGGCACAGATACGCAGTATTTT
TRBV2	-	few	TRBJ1-5	CATGQSNQPQHF	TGTGCCACCGGACAGAGCAATCAGCCCCAGCATTTT
TRBV14	TRBD2	-	TRBJ2-1	CASSQDRGGSYNEQFF	TGTGCCAGCAGCCAAGATCGGGGGGGCTCCTACAATGAGCAGTTCTTC
TRBV28	-	few	TRBJ1-5	CASSLVQGTNQPQHF	TGTGCCAGCAGTTTGGTCCAGGGGACCAATCAGCCCCAGCATTTT
TRBV18	-	-	TRBJ2-7	CASSETGYEQYF	TGTGCCAGCTCGGAAACAGGGTACGAGCAGTACTTC
TRBV7-8	-	-	TRBJ1-6	CASSLLDMTPSPLHF	TGTGCCAGCAGCTTATTGGACATGACCCCCTCACCCCTCCACTTT
TRBV4-2	-	-	TRBJ2-3	CASSPGVDTQYF	TGTGCCAGCAGCCCGGGGGTGGATACGCAGTATTTT
TRBV9	-	-	TRBJ1-1	CASSVVGRGTEAFF	TGTGCCAGCAGCGTAGTAGGCAGGGGAACTGAAGCTTTCTTT
TRBV3-1/TRBV3-2	-	-	TRBJ2-7	CASSQDNYEQYF	TGTGCCAGCAGCCAAGACAACTACGAGCAGTACTTC
TRBV18	TRBD2	-	TRBJ2-3	CASSQSGGASTDTQYF	TGTGCCAGCTCTCAAAGCGGGGGGGCTAGCACAGATACGCAGTATTTT
TRBV5-1	TRBD1	-	TRBJ1-1	CASSPGTGWNTEAFF	TGCGCCAGCAGCCCCGGGACAGGGTGGAACACTGAAGCTTTCTTT
TRBV28	-	-	TRBJ1-4	CASSGLMGGANEKLFF	TGTGCCAGCAGTGGGCTAATGGGGGGGGCAAATGAAAAACTGTTTTTT
TRBV5-4	TRBD2	-	TRBJ2-1	CASRAAGTYNEQFF	TGTGCCAGCAGGGCAGCGGGGACCTACAATGAGCAGTTCTTC
TRBV28	TRBD1	-	TRBJ2-7	CASSKTTPGQGTYEQYF	TGTGCCAGCAGTAAGACGACCCCGGGACAGGGGACCTACGAGCAGTACTTC
TRBV6-5	-	-	TRBJ1-2	CASSYGRGDYGYTF	TGTGCCAGCAGTTACGGCAGGGGCGACTATGGCTACACCTTC
TRBV18	-	-	TRBJ2-7	CASSPNLPGDEQYF	TGTGCCAGCTCTCCCAACCTGCCAGGAGACGAGCAGTACTTC
TRBV29-1	TRBD1	-	TRBJ2-4	CSVDGTGKNIQYF	TGCAGCGTTGACGGGACAGGGAAAAACATTCAGTACTTC
TRBV19	TRBD1	-	TRBJ2-1	CASSAGTGRNNEQFF	TGTGCCAGTAGTGCCGGGACAGGCAGAAACAATGAGCAGTTCTTC
TRBV5-1	-	-	TRBJ2-3	CASSFGGGRGTDTQYF	TGCGCCAGCAGCTTCGGCGGGGGCCGGGGTACAGATACGCAGTATTTT
TRBV5-1	TRBD1	few	TRBJ1-3	CASSPDRVGNTIYF	TGCGCCAGCAGCCCGGACAGGGTCGGAAACACCATATATTTT
TRBV29-1	-	-	TRBJ2-2	CSVTTTGYTGELFF	TGCAGCGTCACGACTACCGGGTACACCGGGGAGCTGTTTTTT
TRBV12-2	-	-	TRBJ2-7	CASRLNPHGTGLTYEQYF	TGTGCAAGTCGCTTAAACCCTCACGGGACAGGGCTAACCTACGAGCAGTACTTC
TRBV3-1/TRBV3-2	-	-	TRBJ2-3	CASSQVGQKTDTQYF	TGTGCCAGCAGCCAAGTTGGGCAGAAGACAGATACGCAGTATTTT
TRBV7-2	-	-	TRBJ2-3	CASSLSRGVTDTQYF	TGTGCCAGCAGCTTATCGAGGGGGGTAACAGATACGCAGTATTTT
TRBV10-1	-	-	TRBJ1-4	CASSETGSEKLFF	TGCGCCAGCAGTGAAACAGGGTCGGAAAAACTGTTTTTT
TRBV5-8	-	few	TRBJ1-5	CASSLVSVYQPQHF	TGTGCCAGCAGCTTGGTGTCAGTTTATCAGCCCCAGCATTTT
TRBV5-4	-	-	TRBJ2-3	CASSLGLALSTDTQYF	TGTGCCAGCAGCTTGGGGCTAGCGCTGAGCACAGATACGCAGTATTTT
TRBV5-1	TRBD1	-	TRBJ2-3	CASRGQASADTQYF	TGCGCCAGCAGGGGACAGGCCTCGGCAGATACGCAGTATTTT
TRBV5-1	-	-	TRBJ1-2	CASSLGWGPNYGYTF	TGCGCCAGCAGCTTGGGTTGGGGCCCTAACTATGGCTACACCTTC
TRBV28	-	once	TRBJ2-1	CASSFAGAPSYNEQFF	TGTGCCAGCAGTTTCGCCGGTGCTCCCTCCTACAATGAGCAGTTCTTC
TRBV5-1	TRBD1	-	TRBJ1-4	CASSLGQGKREKLFF	TGCGCCAGCAGCCTGGGACAGGGGAAACGGGAAAAACTGTTTTTT
TRBV12-2	-	-	TRBJ2-7	CASRPRDRVFDEQYF	TGTGCAAGCCGCCCAAGGGACAGGGTTTTTGACGAGCAGTACTTC
TRBV16	-	-	TRBJ2-7	CASSRSTGEGEQYF	TGTGCCAGCAGCCGGTCGACGGGGGAAGGCGAGCAGTACTTC
TRBV5-8	TRBD2	-	TRBJ2-3	CASSYGTLGTSWQYF	TGTGCCAGCAGCTACGGGACCCTGGGGACTAGTTGGCAGTATTTT
TRBV6-5	-	-	TRBJ1-2	CASRPDGNYGYTF	TGTGCCAGCAGGCCGGACGGCAACTATGGCTACACCTTC
TRBV12-3/TRBV12-4	-	-	TRBJ1-2	CASRTPSGFGYTF	TGTGCCAGCAGGACCCCTTCAGGGTTTGGCTACACCTTC
TRBV7-3	-	-	TRBJ2-5	CASSLNSGETQYF	TGTGCCAGCAGCCTTAATAGCGGTGAGACCCAGTACTTC
TRBV21-1	-	-	TRBJ2-4	CASSKLQGNIQYF	TGTGCCAGCAGCAAACTCCAGGGGAACATTCAGTACTTC
TRBV28	-	-	TRBJ1-1	CASSSPGQVAMNTEAFF	TGTGCCAGCAGTTCACCGGGCCAGGTCGCGATGAACACTGAAGCTTTCTTT
TRBV4-1	-	-	TRBJ2-2	CASSQAQEGLTGELFF	TGCGCCAGCAGCCAAGCCCAAGAGGGCCTCACCGGGGAGCTGTTTTTT
TRBV28	-	-	TRBJ1-5	CASSLRQGSNSNQPQHF	TGTGCCAGCAGTTTAAGGCAGGGGAGCAATAGCAATCAGCCCCAGCATTTT
TRBV4-2	-	-	TRBJ1-2	CASSQPGSLSHYGYTF	TGTGCCAGCAGCCAACCCGGGTCCCTCTCCCACTATGGCTACACCTTC
TRBV5-1	TRBD1	-	TRBJ2-1	CASSSLRQGTNEQFF	TGCGCCAGCAGCTCTTTGAGACAGGGTACAAATGAGCAGTTCTTC
TRBV18	-	-	TRBJ2-3	CASSPTGPSTDTQYF	TGTGCCAGCTCACCAACAGGACCGAGCACAGATACGCAGTATTTT
TRBV5-1	TRBD1	-	TRBJ2-7	CASSSRTGGVYEQYF	TGCGCCAGCAGCTCGAGGACAGGGGGAGTCTACGAGCAGTACTTC
TRBV28	-	-	TRBJ1-5	CASSLNTPRGQPQHF	TGTGCCAGCAGTTTAAATACCCCCCGGGGTCAGCCCCAGCATTTT
TRBV4-2	-	-	TRBJ2-2	CASSQALINTGELFF	TGTGCCAGCAGCCAGGCTCTCATCAACACCGGGGAGCTGTTTTTT